The 2 T cell receptor beta chains below were found in one sample sequenced in a study of CD8 T cells in ankylosing spondylitis. TCRdb processed the 5' RACE reads anew with MiXCR; each CDR3 protein has one entry. The sample holds 200,000 to 250,000 distinct CDR3 sequences; over 9.5% are singletons and the top ten take approximately 20%. The sample was blood, either unsorted or a sorted T cell fraction (not recorded which). These receptors were obtained from a male donor with ankylosing spondylitis or in good health (not recorded which).

The CDR3 protein is CASSKEGFRTEAFF. The CDR3 region has the DNA TGTGCCAGTAGCAAGGAGGGTTTTCGAACTGAAGCTTTCTTT. V is TRBV19 and J is TRBJ1-1; D unclear. The CDR3 loop spans 14 amino acids. The V end lost 6 bases, the J end lost 5 bases, and 16 bases lay between the germline ends. Germline V CDR1 and CDR2: LNHDA, SQIVND (reference sequence).

This clonotype was seen at least ten times. The V and J genes are TRBV5-1 and TRBJ1-2; D gene unclear. Looked up from germline, CDR1 is SGHRS and CDR2 is YFSETQ. Deletions cut 5 bases from V and 2 bases from J, with 7 bases between. The CDR3 is 12 amino acids. The CDR3 reads CASRPENYGYTF. The CDR3 nucleotides are TGCGCCAGCAGACCGGAGAACTATGGCTACACCTTC.